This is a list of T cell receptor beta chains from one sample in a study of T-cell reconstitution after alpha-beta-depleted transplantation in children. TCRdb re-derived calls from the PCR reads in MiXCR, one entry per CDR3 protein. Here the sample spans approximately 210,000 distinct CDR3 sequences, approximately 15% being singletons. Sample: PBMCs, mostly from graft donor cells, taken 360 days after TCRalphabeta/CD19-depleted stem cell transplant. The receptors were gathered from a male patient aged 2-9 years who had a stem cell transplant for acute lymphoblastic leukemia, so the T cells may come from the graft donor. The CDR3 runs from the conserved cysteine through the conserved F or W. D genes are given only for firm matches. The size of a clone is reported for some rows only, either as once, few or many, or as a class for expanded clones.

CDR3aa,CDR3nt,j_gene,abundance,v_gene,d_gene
CASGSPRTGGYEQYF,TGTGCCAGCGGGTCGCCGCGGACAGGGGGCTACGAGCAGTACTTC,TRBJ2-7,.,TRBV6-1,TRBD1
CASGRSKGDNEQFF,TGCGCCAGCGGTCGGTCGAAGGGGGATAATGAGCAGTTCTTC,TRBJ2-1,few,TRBV23-1,.
CASSLLREKLFF,TGTGCCAGCAGCTTACTACGGGAAAAACTGTTTTTT,TRBJ1-4,few,TRBV7-9,.
CASSLEGGGAYNEQFF,TGCGCCAGCAGCTTGGAAGGCGGGGGGGCCTACAATGAGCAGTTCTTC,TRBJ2-1,.,TRBV5-1,TRBD2
CASSGQGYTIYF,TGCGCCAGCAGTGGACAGGGATACACCATATATTTT,TRBJ1-3,.,TRBV10-2,TRBD1
CASSYALPPGELFF,TGTGCCAGCAGTTACGCCCTCCCTCCCGGGGAGCTGTTTTTT,TRBJ2-2,many,TRBV6-5,.
CASRGGPTGELFF,TGTGCCAGTAGGGGGGGGCCCACCGGGGAGCTGTTTTTT,TRBJ2-2,once,TRBV19,.
CSVGTGVGYEQYF,TGCAGCGTTGGGACAGGGGTAGGGTACGAGCAGTACTTC,TRBJ2-7,few,TRBV29-1,TRBD1
CASSLMAGGLGEQFF,TGTGCCAGCAGTTTAATGGCGGGGGGGCTAGGAGAGCAGTTCTTC,TRBJ2-1,few,TRBV27,TRBD2
CASSLRREVETQYF,TGTGCCAGCAGCTTGAGGCGGGAGGTGGAGACCCAGTACTTC,TRBJ2-5,.,TRBV5-4,TRBD2
CSADPQGRNFYEQYF,TGCAGTGCCGACCCACAGGGACGGAATTTCTACGAGCAGTACTTC,TRBJ2-7,many,TRBV20-1,.
CASSSHRTGGEPNEQYF,TGTGCCAGCAGCAGCCATCGCACAGGGGGCGAACCAAACGAGCAGTACTTC,TRBJ2-7,.,TRBV12-3/TRBV12-4,TRBD1
CASQIGGTDTQYF,TGTGCCTCCCAAATCGGGGGAACAGATACGCAGTATTTT,TRBJ2-3,few,TRBV3-1,.
CASMIVGWETQYF,TGCGCCAGCATGATAGTGGGGTGGGAGACCCAGTACTTC,TRBJ2-5,few,TRBV4-1,.
CASRHTEGTEAFF,TGCGCCAGCAGGCATACAGAGGGCACTGAAGCTTTCTTT,TRBJ1-1,.,TRBV5-1,.
CASSLELRTDTQYF,TGTGCCAGCAGCTTGGAACTTCGAACAGATACGCAGTATTTT,TRBJ2-3,few,TRBV7-9,.
CASSMRTSGRGVYEQYF,TGTGCCAGCAGCATGCGGACTAGCGGGAGGGGAGTATACGAGCAGTACTTC,TRBJ2-7,.,TRBV5-4,TRBD2
CSAKQGTGELFF,TGCAGCGCCAAACAGGGTACCGGGGAGCTGTTTTTT,TRBJ2-2,many,TRBV29-1,.
CSVAGGRTAYEQYF,TGCAGCGTTGCGGGTGGGCGGACCGCCTACGAGCAGTACTTC,TRBJ2-7,few,TRBV29-1,.
CSARGRPSETQYF,TGCAGTGCTAGGGGTCGACCTTCCGAGACCCAGTACTTC,TRBJ2-5,.,TRBV20-1,.
CASSLAERTHSYEQYF,TGTGCCAGCAGCTTAGCCGAGCGGACCCACTCCTACGAGCAGTACTTC,TRBJ2-7,.,TRBV7-2,.
CASSLWTPTDTQYF,TGTGCCAGCAGCTTATGGACACCCACAGATACGCAGTATTTT,TRBJ2-3,.,TRBV7-2,.
CASSFPQNTEAFF,TGTGCCAGCAGTTTTCCTCAGAACACTGAAGCTTTCTTT,TRBJ1-1,few,TRBV12-3/TRBV12-4,.
CASSQEARPSYEQYF,TGTGCCAGCAGCCAAGAGGCGCGGCCCTCCTACGAGCAGTACTTC,TRBJ2-7,few,TRBV4-2,.
CASSLDRVSESGANVLTF,TGTGCCAGCAGCTTAGATCGAGTCAGTGAGTCTGGGGCCAACGTCCTGACTTTC,TRBJ2-6,few,TRBV11-2,.
CASSPGTGCFEAFF,TGTGCCAGCTCCCCCGGGACAGGGTGCTTTGAAGCTTTCTTT,TRBJ1-1,.,TRBV18,TRBD1
CSVRETGGYEQYF,TGCAGCGTTCGAGAGACAGGGGGCTACGAGCAGTACTTC,TRBJ2-7,.,TRBV29-1,TRBD1
CASSLQPGTDSNYGYTF,TGCGCCAGCAGCCTCCAACCCGGGACAGATTCCAACTATGGCTACACCTTC,TRBJ1-2,many,TRBV5-1,TRBD1
CASTSSFHEQYF,TGTGCCAGCACCTCTAGCTTCCACGAGCAGTACTTC,TRBJ2-7,.,TRBV11-2,.
CASSKTGNSNQPQHF,TGTGCCAGTAGCAAGACAGGGAATTCCAATCAGCCCCAGCATTTT,TRBJ1-5,once,TRBV19,TRBD1
CAWRLASDTQYF,TGTGCCTGGAGGCTAGCTTCAGATACGCAGTATTTT,TRBJ2-3,few,TRBV30,.
CASSSGRDRASYEQYF,TGCGCCAGCAGCTCGGGCCGGGACAGGGCGTCCTACGAGCAGTACTTC,TRBJ2-7,few,TRBV5-1,TRBD1
CASSHKPGQGHYGYTF,TGCGCCAGCAGCCATAAACCGGGACAGGGACACTATGGCTACACCTTC,TRBJ1-2,few,TRBV4-3,TRBD1
CASGTAPHNEQFF,TGTGCCAGCGGAACGGCGCCCCACAATGAGCAGTTCTTC,TRBJ2-1,.,TRBV3-1,.
CAIRGESTDTQYF,TGTGCCATCAGGGGGGAGAGCACAGATACGCAGTATTTT,TRBJ2-3,.,TRBV10-3,.
CAWSFGSPGQPQHF,TGTGCCTGGAGCTTTGGGAGCCCTGGGCAGCCCCAGCATTTT,TRBJ1-5,many,TRBV30,.
CSARDGQGDGYTF,TGCAGTGCTAGAGATGGACAGGGGGATGGCTACACCTTC,TRBJ1-2,.,TRBV20-1,TRBD1
CASSEGRQGQGTDTQYF,TGTGCCAGCAGTGAGGGGAGACAGGGGCAAGGTACAGATACGCAGTATTTT,TRBJ2-3,few,TRBV12-3/TRBV12-4,TRBD1
CSARGFGDRDSPLHF,TGCAGTGCTAGAGGGTTTGGGGACCGAGATTCACCCCTCCACTTT,TRBJ1-6,.,TRBV20-1,.
CSAGGTSGGKGEQFF,TGCAGTGCTGGCGGGACTAGCGGGGGTAAAGGTGAGCAGTTCTTC,TRBJ2-1,.,TRBV20-1,TRBD2
CASSLVKGSSYNEQFF,TGTGCCAGCAGCTTAGTTAAGGGAAGCTCCTACAATGAGCAGTTCTTC,TRBJ2-1,few,TRBV11-2,.
CASSLTRGQGTTATYEQYF,TGTGCCAGCAGCTTAACGAGGGGACAGGGTACAACCGCAACCTACGAGCAGTACTTC,TRBJ2-7,.,TRBV7-3,TRBD1
CASSSWGGSSYEQYF,TGTGCCAGCAGCTCCTGGGGGGGAAGCTCCTACGAGCAGTACTTC,TRBJ2-7,.,TRBV7-9,TRBD2
CASSLEGTHQPQHF,TGTGCCAGCAGTTTAGAGGGGACGCATCAGCCCCAGCATTTT,TRBJ1-5,many,TRBV12-3/TRBV12-4,.
CASSQRTALRWNTEAFF,TGTGCCAGCAGCCAGAGGACGGCCCTTCGCTGGAACACTGAAGCTTTCTTT,TRBJ1-1,.,TRBV7-9,.
CASSGRVTKETQYF,TGTGCCAGCAGCGGCAGGGTCACAAAAGAGACCCAGTACTTC,TRBJ2-5,few,TRBV7-9,.
CASTLASDRVRSEQFF,TGTGCCAGCACCCTCGCGTCGGACAGGGTCCGTTCTGAGCAGTTCTTC,TRBJ2-1,.,TRBV5-6,TRBD1
CSARDRGRASYEQYF,TGCAGTGCTAGAGATAGGGGCAGGGCCTCCTACGAGCAGTACTTC,TRBJ2-7,few,TRBV20-1,.
CASSAYRGNTEAFF,TGTGCCAGCAGCGCCTACAGGGGCAACACTGAAGCTTTCTTT,TRBJ1-1,.,TRBV7-9,TRBD1
CASTSDDTQYF,TGTGCCAGCACTAGCGATGATACGCAGTATTTT,TRBJ2-3,.,TRBV4-2,.
CASSIRGTGRQPQHF,TGTGCCAGCAGCATACGCGGGACAGGGCGGCAGCCCCAGCATTTT,TRBJ1-5,.,TRBV5-4,TRBD1
CASSQVSSGGPLLYYEQYF,TGTGCCAGCAGCCAAGTATCTTCGGGGGGGCCCCTATTATACTACGAGCAGTACTTC,TRBJ2-7,.,TRBV4-2,TRBD2
CSVPRDSPLSTDTQYF,TGCAGCGTTCCCCGGGACAGTCCTCTTAGCACAGATACGCAGTATTTT,TRBJ2-3,.,TRBV29-1,TRBD1
CASSEGLKETQYF,TGTGCCAGCAGTGAAGGCCTAAAAGAGACCCAGTACTTC,TRBJ2-5,.,TRBV2,.
CASSFGSGLEVQPQHF,TGTGCCAGCAGCTTTGGGTCGGGTTTGGAGGTGCAGCCCCAGCATTTT,TRBJ1-5,few,TRBV7-9,.
CASSLVGAGELFF,TGCGCCAGCAGCTTGGTGGGGGCCGGTGAGCTGTTTTTT,TRBJ2-2,many,TRBV5-1,.